Listed below are T cell receptor beta chains from one sample, sequenced in a study of vaccination and CD4 T cells after COVID-19. These receptors have no known antigen. MiXCR, applied by TCRdb to the PCR reads, yields one record per CDR3 protein. The data hold 9,000 to 13,000 distinct CDR3 sequences, with over 20% observed a single time. The material sequenced was CD4+ T cells from blood, cultured in vitro, taken before SARS-CoV-2 vaccination. Every receptor here comes from a human donor who received a COVID-19 vaccine. CDR3s include the opening cysteine and the closing phenylalanine or tryptophan. A D gene is named only where the DNA matches it firmly.

v_call	j_call	d_call	cdr3_aa
TRBV19	TRBJ1-3	.	CASRFVGGNTIYF
TRBV4-1	TRBJ1-3	.	CASSHSEMLGNTIYF
TRBV2	TRBJ1-2	.	CASSQQLDSYGYTF
TRBV6-1	TRBJ2-5	TRBD2	CASTIAGGHQETQYF
TRBV6-5	TRBJ1-1	.	CASSLDRNTEAFF
TRBV12-3/TRBV12-4	TRBJ1-5	TRBD1	CASSRGPRGQPQHF
TRBV30	TRBJ1-6	TRBD1	CAAQSTGGNSPLHF
TRBV2	TRBJ1-1	.	CASSDAPELGAEAFF
TRBV10-2	TRBJ1-5	TRBD1	CASSLNRGPGQPQHF
TRBV6-2/TRBV6-3	TRBJ2-3	TRBD1	CATRDSGTDTQYF
TRBV6-1	TRBJ2-3	TRBD1	CASRTGSSDTQYF
TRBV7-7	TRBJ2-1	TRBD2	CASSPLRRAGGPTEQFF
TRBV20-1	TRBJ2-7	TRBD2	CSARALGSGGSEQYF
TRBV27	TRBJ1-5	.	CASSLYRAGNQPQHF
TRBV12-5	TRBJ1-1	TRBD1	CASGLIPGGSSTEAFF
TRBV20-1	TRBJ1-5	.	CSAGRGDSNQPQHF
TRBV12-3/TRBV12-4	TRBJ2-2	.	CAATGGAGELFF
TRBV10-2	TRBJ1-6	.	CASSYGTGYNSPLHF
TRBV7-9	TRBJ1-1	.	CASSFHRKQGAIEAFF
TRBV20-1	TRBJ2-3	.	CSARDGTGAEDTQYF
TRBV29-1	TRBJ1-5	TRBD1	CGVASDQGGQSNQPQHF
TRBV27	TRBJ2-2	.	CASSLDDFSGSTGELFF
TRBV20-1	TRBJ1-1	TRBD1	CSAREQGLKAFF
TRBV12-3/TRBV12-4	TRBJ1-2	.	CATRGDSGYGYTF
TRBV12-3/TRBV12-4	TRBJ2-1	TRBD2	CASSSPRGLAVERWVNEQFF
TRBV6-1	TRBJ1-2	.	CASRFRRDSNYGYTF
TRBV6-2/TRBV6-3	TRBJ1-2	.	CASRNGAQSYGYTF